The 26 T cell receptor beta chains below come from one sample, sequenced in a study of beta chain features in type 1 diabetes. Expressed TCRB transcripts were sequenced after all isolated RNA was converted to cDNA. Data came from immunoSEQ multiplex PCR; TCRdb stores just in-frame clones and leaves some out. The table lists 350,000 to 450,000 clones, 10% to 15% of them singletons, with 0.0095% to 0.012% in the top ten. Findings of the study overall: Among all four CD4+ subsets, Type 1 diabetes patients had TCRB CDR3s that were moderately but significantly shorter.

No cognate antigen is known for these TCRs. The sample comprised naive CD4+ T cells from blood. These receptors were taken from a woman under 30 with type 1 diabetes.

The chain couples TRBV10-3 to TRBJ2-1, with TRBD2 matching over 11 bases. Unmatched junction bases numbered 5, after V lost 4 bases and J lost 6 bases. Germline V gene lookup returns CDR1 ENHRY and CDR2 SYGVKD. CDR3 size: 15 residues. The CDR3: CAISVGLAGGNEQFF. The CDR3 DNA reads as TGTGCCATCAGTGTTGGGCTAGCGGGAGGCAATGAGCAGTTCTTC.

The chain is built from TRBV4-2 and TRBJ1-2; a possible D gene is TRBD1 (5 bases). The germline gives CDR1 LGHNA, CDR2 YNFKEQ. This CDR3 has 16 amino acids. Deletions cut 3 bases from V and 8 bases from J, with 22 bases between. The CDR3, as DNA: TGTGCCAGCAGCCAGGGGACTTCGAGGGTTCGAGACGGCTACACCTTC. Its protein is CASSQGTSRVRDGYTF.

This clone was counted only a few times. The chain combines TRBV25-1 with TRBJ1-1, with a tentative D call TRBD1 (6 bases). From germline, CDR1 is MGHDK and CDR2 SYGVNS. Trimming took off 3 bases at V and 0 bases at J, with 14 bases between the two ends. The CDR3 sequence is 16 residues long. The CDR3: CASSDFGGRMNTEAFF. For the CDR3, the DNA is TGTGCCAGCAGTGACTTTGGGGGCAGAATGAACACTGAAGCTTTCTTT.

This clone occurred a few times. The CDR3 sequence: CASKRAGTPNTGELFF. DNA of the CDR3: TGTGCCAGTAAACGCGCCGGGACACCGAACACCGGGGAGCTGTTTTTT. The chain is built from TRBV19 and TRBJ2-2; D may be TRBD1 (6 bases). The germline CDR1 and CDR2 sequences are LNHDA and SQIVND (reference sequence). V lost 7 bases and J lost 0, with 15 bases in between. There are 16 residues in the CDR3.

CDR3 protein: CASSAHGTGVTGELFF. In DNA, the CDR3 is TGTGCCAGCAGCGCTCATGGGACAGGGGTAACCGGGGAGCTGTTTTTT. The genes are TRBV9 and TRBJ2-2; 10 bases map to TRBD1. The CDR3 runs to 16 residues. Trimming removed 3 bases from V and 5 bases from J; junction bases left unmatched: 7. CDR1 is SGDLS and CDR2 is YYNGEE in the germline V gene. Looking up the rest from reference TRBV9 and TRBJ2-2 gives the full variable domain: DSGVTQTPKHLITATGQRVTLRCSPRSGDLSVYWYQQSLDQGLQFLIQYYNGEERAKGNILERFSAQQFPDLHSELNLSSLELGDSALYFCASSAHGTGVTGELFFGEGSRLTVL.

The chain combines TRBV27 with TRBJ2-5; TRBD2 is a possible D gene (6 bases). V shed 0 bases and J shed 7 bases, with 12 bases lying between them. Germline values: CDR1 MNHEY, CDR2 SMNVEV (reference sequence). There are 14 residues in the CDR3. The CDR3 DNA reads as TGTGCCAGCAGTTTATCCCAATTGGGGGGGACCCAGTACTTC. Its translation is CASSLSQLGGTQYF.

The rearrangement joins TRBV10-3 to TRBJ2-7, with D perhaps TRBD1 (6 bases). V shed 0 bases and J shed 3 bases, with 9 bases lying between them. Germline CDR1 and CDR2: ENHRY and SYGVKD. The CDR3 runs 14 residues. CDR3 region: CAISESTGIYEQYF. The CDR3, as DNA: TGTGCCATCAGTGAGTCGACAGGCATCTACGAGCAGTACTTC.

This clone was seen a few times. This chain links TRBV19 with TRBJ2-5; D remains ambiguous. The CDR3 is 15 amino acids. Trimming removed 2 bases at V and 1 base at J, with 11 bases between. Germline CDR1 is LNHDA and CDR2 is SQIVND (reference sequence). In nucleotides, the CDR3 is TGTGCCAGTAGTATATTGTTCCCCGTCCAAGAGACCCAGTACTTC. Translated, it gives CASSILFPVQETQYF.

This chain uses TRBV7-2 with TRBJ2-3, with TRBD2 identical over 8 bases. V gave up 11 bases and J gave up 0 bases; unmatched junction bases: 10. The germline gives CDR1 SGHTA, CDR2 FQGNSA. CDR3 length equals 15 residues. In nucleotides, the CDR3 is TGTGCCGGTCATAGCGGGGCAACTAGCACAGATACGCAGTATTTT. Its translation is CAGHSGATSTDTQYF.

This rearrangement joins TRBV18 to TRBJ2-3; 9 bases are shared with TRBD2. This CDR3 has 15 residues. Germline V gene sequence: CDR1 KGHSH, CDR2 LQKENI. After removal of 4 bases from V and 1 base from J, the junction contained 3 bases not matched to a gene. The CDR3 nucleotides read TGTGCCAGCTCACGACGACTAGCGGGCACAGATACGCAGTATTTT. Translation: CASSRRLAGTDTQYF. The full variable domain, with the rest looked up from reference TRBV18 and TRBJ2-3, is NAGVMQNPRHLVRRRGQEARLRCSPMKGHSHVYWYRQLPEEGLKFMVYLQKENIIDESGMPKERFSAEFPKEGPSILRIQQVVRGDSAAYFCASSRRLAGTDTQYFGPGTRLTVL.

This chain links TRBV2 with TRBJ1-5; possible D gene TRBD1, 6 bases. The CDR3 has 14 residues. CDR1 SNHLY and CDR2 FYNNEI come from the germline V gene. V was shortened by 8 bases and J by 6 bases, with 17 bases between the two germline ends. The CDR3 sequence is CASAMDSPRQPQHF. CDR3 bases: TGTGCCAGCGCGATGGACAGTCCCCGTCAGCCCCAGCATTTT.

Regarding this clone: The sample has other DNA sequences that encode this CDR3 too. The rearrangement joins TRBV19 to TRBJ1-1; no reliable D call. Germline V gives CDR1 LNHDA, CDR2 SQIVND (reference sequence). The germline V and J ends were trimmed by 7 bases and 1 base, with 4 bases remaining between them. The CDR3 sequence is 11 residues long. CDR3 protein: CASTRNTEAFF. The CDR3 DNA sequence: TGTGCCAGTACTAGGAACACTGAAGCTTTCTTT.

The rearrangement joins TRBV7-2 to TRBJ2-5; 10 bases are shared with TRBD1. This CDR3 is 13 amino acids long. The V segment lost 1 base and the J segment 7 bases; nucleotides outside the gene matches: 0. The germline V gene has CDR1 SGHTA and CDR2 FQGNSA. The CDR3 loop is CASSLGTGGTQYF. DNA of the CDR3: TGTGCCAGCAGCTTAGGGACAGGGGGGACCCAGTACTTC.

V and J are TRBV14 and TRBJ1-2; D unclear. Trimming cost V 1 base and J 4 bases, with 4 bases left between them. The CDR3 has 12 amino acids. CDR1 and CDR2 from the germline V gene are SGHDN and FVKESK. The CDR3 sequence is CASSQGPYGYTF. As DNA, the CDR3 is TGTGCCAGCAGCCAAGGGCCCTATGGCTACACCTTC.

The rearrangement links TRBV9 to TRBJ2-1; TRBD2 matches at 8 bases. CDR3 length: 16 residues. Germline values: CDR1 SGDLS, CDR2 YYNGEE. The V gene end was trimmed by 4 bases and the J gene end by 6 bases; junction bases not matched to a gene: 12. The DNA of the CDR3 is TGTGCCAGCAGCCCCATGCTGGGACTAGGAGGCAATGAGCAGTTCTTC. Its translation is CASSPMLGLGGNEQFF.

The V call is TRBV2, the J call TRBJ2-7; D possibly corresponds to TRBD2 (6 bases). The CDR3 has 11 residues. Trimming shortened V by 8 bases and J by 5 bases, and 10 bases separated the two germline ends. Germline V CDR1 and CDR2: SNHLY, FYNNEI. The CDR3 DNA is TGTGCCAGCGGGAGGAGTAACGAGCAGTACTTC. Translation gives CASGRSNEQYF.

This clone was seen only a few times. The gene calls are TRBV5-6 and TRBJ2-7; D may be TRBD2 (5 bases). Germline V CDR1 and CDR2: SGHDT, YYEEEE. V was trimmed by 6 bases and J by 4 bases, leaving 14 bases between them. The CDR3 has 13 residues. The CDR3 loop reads CASTGGGQYEQYF. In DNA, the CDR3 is TGTGCCAGCACCGGTGGAGGCCAGTACGAGCAGTACTTC.

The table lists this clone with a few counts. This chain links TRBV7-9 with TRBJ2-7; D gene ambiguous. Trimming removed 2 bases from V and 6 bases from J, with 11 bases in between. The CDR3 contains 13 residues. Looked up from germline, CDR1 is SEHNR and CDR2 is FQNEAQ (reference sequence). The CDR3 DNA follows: TGTGCCAGCAGCTTATTACAGCCTGGCGAGCAGTACTTC. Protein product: CASSLLQPGEQYF.

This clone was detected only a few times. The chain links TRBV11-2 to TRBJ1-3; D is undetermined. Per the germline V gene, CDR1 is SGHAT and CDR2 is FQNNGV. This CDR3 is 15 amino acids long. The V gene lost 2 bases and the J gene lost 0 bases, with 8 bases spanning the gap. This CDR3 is CASSLRGLSGNTIYF. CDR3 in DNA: TGTGCCAGCAGCTTAAGAGGGCTCTCTGGAAACACCATATATTTT.

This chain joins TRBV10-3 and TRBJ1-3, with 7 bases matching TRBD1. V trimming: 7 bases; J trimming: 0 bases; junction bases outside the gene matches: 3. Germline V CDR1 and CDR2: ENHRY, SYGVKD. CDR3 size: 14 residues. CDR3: CAITGTDSGNTIYF. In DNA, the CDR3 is TGTGCCATCACAGGGACAGACTCTGGAAACACCATATATTTT.

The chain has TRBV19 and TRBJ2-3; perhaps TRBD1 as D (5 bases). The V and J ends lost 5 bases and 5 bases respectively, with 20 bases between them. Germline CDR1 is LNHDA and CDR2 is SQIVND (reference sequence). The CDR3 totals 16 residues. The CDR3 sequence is CASSPTGQGGGDTQYF. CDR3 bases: TGTGCCAGTAGTCCCACCGGGCAGGGCGGTGGAGATACGCAGTATTTT.

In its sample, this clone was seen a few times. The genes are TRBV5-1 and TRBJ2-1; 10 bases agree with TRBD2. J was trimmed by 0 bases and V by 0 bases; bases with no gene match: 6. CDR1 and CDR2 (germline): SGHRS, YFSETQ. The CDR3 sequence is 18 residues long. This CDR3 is CASSLVASGGPSYNEQFF. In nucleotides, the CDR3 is TGCGCCAGCAGCTTGGTGGCTAGCGGGGGCCCCTCCTACAATGAGCAGTTCTTC.

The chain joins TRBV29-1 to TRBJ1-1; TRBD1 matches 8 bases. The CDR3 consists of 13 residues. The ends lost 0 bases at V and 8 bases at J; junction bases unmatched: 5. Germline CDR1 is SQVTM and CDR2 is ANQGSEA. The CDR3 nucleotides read TGCAGCGTTGAAGACCGACAGGGGTTGGAAGCTTTCTTT. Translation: CSVEDRQGLEAFF.

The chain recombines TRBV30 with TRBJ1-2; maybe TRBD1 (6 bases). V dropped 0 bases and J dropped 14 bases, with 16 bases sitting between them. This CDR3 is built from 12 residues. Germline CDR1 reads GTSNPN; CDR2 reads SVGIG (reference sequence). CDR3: CAWSVQGPLLTF. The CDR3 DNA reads TGTGCCTGGAGTGTACAGGGCCCGTTGTTGACCTTC.

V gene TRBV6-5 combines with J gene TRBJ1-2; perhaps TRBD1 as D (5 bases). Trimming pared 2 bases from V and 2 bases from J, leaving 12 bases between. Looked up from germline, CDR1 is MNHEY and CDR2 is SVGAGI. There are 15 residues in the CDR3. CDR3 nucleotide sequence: TGTGCCAGCAGTTACATCCGCCAGGGAAACTATGGCTACACCTTC. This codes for CASSYIRQGNYGYTF.

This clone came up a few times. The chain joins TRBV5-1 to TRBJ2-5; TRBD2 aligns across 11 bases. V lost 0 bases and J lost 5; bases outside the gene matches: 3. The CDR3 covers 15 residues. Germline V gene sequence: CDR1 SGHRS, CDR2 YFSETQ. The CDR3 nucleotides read TGCGCCAGCAGCTTGGGACTAGCGGGAATGGAGACCCAGTACTTC. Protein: CASSLGLAGMETQYF.